This TCR beta chain was recorded in a study of blood T cell repertoires in COVID-19. The repertoire was sequenced with immunoSEQ multiplex PCR; TCRdb's copy has only in-frame clones and lacks some. This sample has under 300,000 clones, with 65% to 85% found just once. The receptor's source is a woman aged 35 to 49 who had recovered from COVID-19. Source material: peripheral blood.

As DNA, the CDR3 is TGTGCCAGCAGTGAAAACAGGGGAAGAGATCAGCCCCAGCATTTT. Encoded protein: CASSENRGRDQPQHF. The J gene is TRBJ1-5, the V gene TRBV28; TRBD1 aligns across 7 bases. The CDR3 is 15 amino acids. The J segment lost 5 bases and the V segment lost 5 bases, leaving 9 bases of the junction unmatched. The germline CDR1 and CDR2 sequences are MDHEN and SYDVKM.